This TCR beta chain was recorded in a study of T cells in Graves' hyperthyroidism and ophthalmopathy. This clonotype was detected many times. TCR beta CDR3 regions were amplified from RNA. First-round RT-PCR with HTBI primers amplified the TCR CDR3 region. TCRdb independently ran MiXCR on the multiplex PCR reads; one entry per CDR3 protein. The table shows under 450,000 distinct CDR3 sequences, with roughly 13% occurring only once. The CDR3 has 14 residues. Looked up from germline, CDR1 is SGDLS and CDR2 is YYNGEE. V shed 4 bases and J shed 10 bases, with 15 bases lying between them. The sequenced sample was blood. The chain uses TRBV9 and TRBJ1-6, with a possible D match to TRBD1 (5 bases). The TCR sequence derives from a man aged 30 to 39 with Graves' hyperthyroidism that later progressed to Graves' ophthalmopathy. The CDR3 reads CASSLQEGFSPLHF. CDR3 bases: TGTGCCAGCAGCCTCCAAGAGGGGTTCTCACCCCTCCACTTT.